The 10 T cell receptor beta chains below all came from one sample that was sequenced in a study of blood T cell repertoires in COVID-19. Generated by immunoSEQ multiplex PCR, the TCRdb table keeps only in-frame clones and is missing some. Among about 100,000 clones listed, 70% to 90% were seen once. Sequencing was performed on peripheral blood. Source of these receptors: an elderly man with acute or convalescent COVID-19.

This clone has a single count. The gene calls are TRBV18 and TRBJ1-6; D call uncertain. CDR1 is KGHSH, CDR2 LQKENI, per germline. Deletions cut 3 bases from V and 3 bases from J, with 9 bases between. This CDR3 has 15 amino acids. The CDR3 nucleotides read TGTGCCAGCTCACCCGGAGGGAGCTATAATTCACCCCTCCACTTT. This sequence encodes CASSPGGSYNSPLHF.

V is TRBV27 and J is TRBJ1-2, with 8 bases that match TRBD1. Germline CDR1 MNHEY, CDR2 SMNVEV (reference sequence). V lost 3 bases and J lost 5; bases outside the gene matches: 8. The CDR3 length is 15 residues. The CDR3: CASSFSSGGLYGYTF. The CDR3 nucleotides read TGTGCCAGCAGTTTTTCCTCAGGGGGCTTATATGGCTACACCTTC.

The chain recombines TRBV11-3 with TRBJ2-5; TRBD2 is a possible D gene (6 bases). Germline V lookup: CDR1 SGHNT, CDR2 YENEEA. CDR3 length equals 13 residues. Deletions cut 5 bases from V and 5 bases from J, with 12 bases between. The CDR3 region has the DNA TGTGCCAGCAGCCGAGGAGGGGTTGAGACCCAGTACTTC. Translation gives CASSRGGVETQYF.

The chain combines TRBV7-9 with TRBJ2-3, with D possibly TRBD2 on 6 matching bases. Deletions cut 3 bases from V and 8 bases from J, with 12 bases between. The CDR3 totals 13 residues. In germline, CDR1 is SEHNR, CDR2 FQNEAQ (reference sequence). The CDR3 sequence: CASSFGGTGTQYF. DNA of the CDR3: TGTGCCAGCAGCTTCGGGGGTACGGGTACGCAGTATTTT.

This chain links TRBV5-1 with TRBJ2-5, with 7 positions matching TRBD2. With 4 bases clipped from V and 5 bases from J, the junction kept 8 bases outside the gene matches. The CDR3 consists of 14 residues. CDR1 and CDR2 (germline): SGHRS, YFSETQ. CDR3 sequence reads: CASSVAGEGETQYF. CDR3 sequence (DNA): TGCGCCAGCAGCGTGGCGGGAGAGGGTGAGACCCAGTACTTC. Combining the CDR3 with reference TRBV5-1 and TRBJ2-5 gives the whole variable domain KAGVTQTPRYLIKTRGQQVTLSCSPISGHRSVSWYQQTPGQGLQFLFEYFSETQRNKGNFPGRFSGRQFSNSRSEMNVSTLELGDSALYLCASSVAGEGETQYFGPGTRLLVL.

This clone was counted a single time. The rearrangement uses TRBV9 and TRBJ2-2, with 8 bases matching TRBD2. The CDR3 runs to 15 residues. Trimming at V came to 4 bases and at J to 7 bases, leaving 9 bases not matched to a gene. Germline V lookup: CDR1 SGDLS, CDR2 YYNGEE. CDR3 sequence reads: CASSKTTSEVGELFF. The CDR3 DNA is TGTGCCAGCAGCAAAACGACTAGCGAGGTCGGGGAGCTGTTTTTT.

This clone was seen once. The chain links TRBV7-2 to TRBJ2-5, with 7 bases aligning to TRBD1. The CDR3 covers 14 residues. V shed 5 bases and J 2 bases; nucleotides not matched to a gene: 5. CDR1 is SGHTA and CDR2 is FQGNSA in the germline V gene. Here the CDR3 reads CASSRGTAQETQYF. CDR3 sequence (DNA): TGTGCCAGCAGCAGAGGGACAGCACAAGAGACCCAGTACTTC.

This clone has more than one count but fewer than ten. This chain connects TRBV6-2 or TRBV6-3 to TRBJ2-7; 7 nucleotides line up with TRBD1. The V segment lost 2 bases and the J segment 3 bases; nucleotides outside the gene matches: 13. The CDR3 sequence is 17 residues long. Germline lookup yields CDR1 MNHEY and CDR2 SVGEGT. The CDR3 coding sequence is TGTGCCAGCAGTTACCCGTACAGGGGTGCGCCCATCTACGAGCAGTACTTC. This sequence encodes CASSYPYRGAPIYEQYF.

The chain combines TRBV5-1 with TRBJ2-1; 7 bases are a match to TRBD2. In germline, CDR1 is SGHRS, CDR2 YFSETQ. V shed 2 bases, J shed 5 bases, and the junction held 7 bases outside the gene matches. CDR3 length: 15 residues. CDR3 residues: CASSLGRLAHNEQFF. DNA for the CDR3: TGCGCCAGCAGCTTAGGGCGACTAGCCCACAATGAGCAGTTCTTC. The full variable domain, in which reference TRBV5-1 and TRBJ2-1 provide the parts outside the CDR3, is KAGVTQTPRYLIKTRGQQVTLSCSPISGHRSVSWYQQTPGQGLQFLFEYFSETQRNKGNFPGRFSGRQFSNSRSEMNVSTLELGDSALYLCASSLGRLAHNEQFFGPGTRLTVL.

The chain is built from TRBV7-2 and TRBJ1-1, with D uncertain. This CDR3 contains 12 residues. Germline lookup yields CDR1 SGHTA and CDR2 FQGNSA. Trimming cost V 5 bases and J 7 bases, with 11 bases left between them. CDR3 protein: CASSPGILEAFF. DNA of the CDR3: TGTGCCAGCAGCCCGGGGATTCTTGAAGCTTTCTTT.